These 21 T cell receptor beta chains were sequenced from one sample in a study of blood T cell repertoires in COVID-19. TCRdb's copy holds only in-frame clones and misses some; the assay was immunoSEQ multiplex PCR. The sample shows about 500,000 clones, roughly 87% of them seen only once. The sample taken for sequencing was PBMCs or T cells enriched from blood (not recorded which). These receptor sequences come from a young woman who had recovered from COVID-19.

This sequence joins TRBV25-1 and TRBJ2-3; 8 nucleotides agree with TRBD2. V was pared by 4 bases and J by 1 base, with 4 bases of the junction left unmatched. From germline, CDR1 is MGHDK and CDR2 SYGVNS. CDR3 length equals 15 residues. The DNA for the CDR3 is TGTGCCAGCAGTGCGGGGGGGCGGGGCACAGATACGCAGTATTTT. Protein sequence: CASSAGGRGTDTQYF. The full variable domain, in which reference TRBV25-1 and TRBJ2-3 provide the parts outside the CDR3, is EADIYQTPRYLVIGTGKKITLECSQTMGHDKMYWYQQDPGMELHLIHYSYGVNSTEKGDLSSESTVSRIRTEHFPLTLESARPSHTSQYLCASSAGGRGTDTQYFGPGTRLTVL.

The chain recombines TRBV30 with TRBJ2-3, with TRBD2 identical over 13 bases. Trimming removed 5 bases from V and 3 bases from J; junction bases left unmatched: 5. Germline CDR1 and CDR2: GTSNPN and SVGIG (reference sequence). The CDR3 is made up of 15 amino acids. CDR3 coding DNA: TGTGCCTGGGCCCGGACTAGCGGGGGAACAGATACGCAGTATTTT. As protein: CAWARTSGGTDTQYF. The whole variable domain, remainder taken from reference TRBV30 and TRBJ2-3, is SQTIHQWPATLVQPVGSPLSLECTVEGTSNPNLYWYRQAAGRGLQLLFYSVGIGQISSEVPQNLSASRPQDRQFILSSKKLLLSDSGFYLCAWARTSGGTDTQYFGPGTRLTVL.

The chain employs TRBV5-8 and TRBJ2-5; TRBD1 is a possible D gene (6 bases). The CDR3 sequence is 19 residues long. The V gene lost 0 bases and the J gene lost 4 bases, with 25 bases spanning the gap. Germline V gene lookup returns CDR1 SGHTS and CDR2 YDEGEE. The CDR3 loop reads CASSLVVGYWTVGGETQYF. CDR3 sequence (DNA): TGTGCCAGCAGCTTGGTTGTGGGGTACTGGACAGTCGGAGGAGAGACCCAGTACTTC.

This chain joins TRBV7-9 and TRBJ2-4; 8 bases are shared with TRBD1. Germline V CDR1 and CDR2: SEHNR, FQNEAQ (reference sequence). V shed 4 bases and J 8 bases; nucleotides not matched to a gene: 7. There are 14 residues in the CDR3. The CDR3: CASSSLDRADIQYF. Here the CDR3 DNA reads TGTGCCAGCAGCTCTTTGGACAGGGCAGACATTCAGTACTTC.

This rearrangement joins TRBV9 to TRBJ2-3, with TRBD2 as a possible D gene (6 bases). With 2 bases removed from V and 1 base from J, the gap between germline ends came to 11 bases. This CDR3 is built from 15 residues. Germline V lookup: CDR1 SGDLS, CDR2 YYNGEE. CDR3 amino acids: CASSVGGIRTDTQYF. The CDR3 DNA reads as TGTGCCAGCAGCGTGGGGGGTATACGCACAGATACGCAGTATTTT. The full variable domain, its missing parts supplied by reference TRBV9 and TRBJ2-3, is DSGVTQTPKHLITATGQRVTLRCSPRSGDLSVYWYQQSLDQGLQFLIQYYNGEERAKGNILERFSAQQFPDLHSELNLSSLELGDSALYFCASSVGGIRTDTQYFGPGTRLTVL.

The chain has TRBV5-6 and TRBJ2-7, with TRBD2 as a possible D gene (6 bases). This CDR3 spans 14 amino acids. The germline V gene has CDR1 SGHDT and CDR2 YYEEEE. Trimming took off 4 bases at V and 7 bases at J, with 18 bases between the two ends. CDR3 protein: CASSPEGLYGEQYF. DNA for the CDR3: TGTGCCAGCAGCCCGGAGGGCCTCTACGGGGAGCAGTACTTC.

The rearrangement links TRBV2 to TRBJ1-2, with D maybe TRBD1 (6 bases). Germline CDR1 and CDR2: SNHLY and FYNNEI. The CDR3 covers 12 residues. Trimming pared 7 bases from V and 8 bases from J, leaving 14 bases between. CDR3 protein: CASIQAGVGYTF. The CDR3 DNA is TGTGCCAGCATACAGGCAGGGGTGGGCTACACCTTC.

This chain uses TRBV7-2 with TRBJ1-5; possibly TRBD1 for D (5 bases). The length of the CDR3 is 16 residues. The germline CDR1 and CDR2 sequences are SGHTA and FQGNSA. Trimming left V 1 base short and J 9 bases short, with 19 bases between. The CDR3 protein is CASSLVPQDSGAPQHF. The CDR3 DNA reads TGTGCCAGCAGCTTAGTTCCCCAAGACAGCGGGGCGCCCCAGCATTTT.

This rearrangement joins TRBV10-3 to TRBJ1-1; D is perhaps TRBD1 (5 bases). V dropped 10 bases and J dropped 3 bases, with 18 bases sitting between them. This CDR3 is built from 14 residues. Per the germline V gene, CDR1 is ENHRY and CDR2 is SYGVKD. This chain's CDR3 is CATFRTGGDTEAFF. The CDR3 coding sequence is TGTGCCACCTTTCGAACTGGGGGGGACACTGAAGCTTTCTTT.

The chain links TRBV4-1 to TRBJ1-3, with D unclear. V was shortened by 4 bases and J by 0 bases, with 16 bases between the two germline ends. The CDR3 consists of 17 residues. Germline assignment: CDR1 MGHRA and CDR2 YSYEKL. The CDR3, as DNA: TGCGCCAGCAGCCCAGAAGTCCGAGGGTACTCTGGAAACACCATATATTTT. Its protein is CASSPEVRGYSGNTIYF.

The chain carries TRBV12-3 or TRBV12-4 and TRBJ1-1; D not resolved. V was clipped by 4 bases and J by 11 bases, with 14 bases between them. The CDR3 totals 12 residues. In DNA, the CDR3 is TGTGCCAGCAGTTATTCCCCGGGTCGGGCTTTCTTT. Translating gives CASSYSPGRAFF.

The rearrangement joins TRBV19 to TRBJ1-2; D possibly corresponds to TRBD1 (6 bases). Germline values: CDR1 LNHDA, CDR2 SQIVND (reference sequence). Trimming took off 10 bases at V and 5 bases at J, with 17 bases between the two ends. This CDR3 contains 13 residues. The CDR3 DNA sequence: TGTGCCACCGGGGGGCCGGGTTCATATGGCTACACCTTC. Protein product: CATGGPGSYGYTF.

The chain recombines TRBV19 with TRBJ1-1; 8 bases agree with TRBD1. With 5 bases clipped from V and 6 bases from J, the junction kept 5 bases outside the gene matches. The CDR3 extends over 13 amino acids. CDR1 and CDR2 (germline): LNHDA, SQIVND (reference sequence). The CDR3 loop reads CASSPDRAPEAFF. The CDR3 DNA follows: TGTGCCAGTAGTCCGGACAGGGCCCCTGAAGCTTTCTTT.

V and J are TRBV7-8 and TRBJ1-2; perhaps TRBD1 as D (5 bases). Looked up from germline, CDR1 is SGHVS and CDR2 is FQNEAQ. V was shortened by 1 base and J by 8 bases, with 14 bases between the two germline ends. The CDR3 runs to 14 residues. CDR3 protein: CASSLVGGSEGYTF. CDR3 in DNA: TGTGCCAGCAGCTTAGTTGGGGGGTCGGAGGGCTACACCTTC.

This chain links TRBV5-3 with TRBJ1-5; weak D call: TRBD1 (5 bases). TRBV5-3 is labeled an ORF, and its function is uncertain. V was shortened by 4 bases and J by 1 base, with 15 bases between the two germline ends. The CDR3 contains 16 residues. The CDR3 coding sequence is TGTGCCAGAAGCCCCCAGGCTCGGGGGAGCAATCAGCCCCAGCATTTT. Protein product: CARSPQARGSNQPQHF.

The V call is TRBV6-5, the J call TRBJ2-5; D perhaps matches TRBD2 (6 bases). V was clipped by 5 bases and J by 2 bases, with 12 bases between them. The CDR3 consists of 14 residues. In germline, CDR1 is MNHEY, CDR2 SVGAGI. CDR3: CASSPLAVQETQYF. The DNA of the CDR3 is TGTGCCAGCAGTCCCTTAGCGGTTCAAGAGACCCAGTACTTC.

The rearrangement links TRBV29-1 to TRBJ2-1; 9 positions agree with TRBD2. Per germline, CDR1 SQVTM and CDR2 ANQGSEA. V lost 5 bases to trimming and J lost 3 bases; unmatched junction nucleotides: 14. CDR3 size: 17 residues. CDR3 in DNA: TGCAGCGTTAACTCTGGAGCTAGCGGGGCCTTCTACAATGAGCAGTTCTTC. Amino acid sequence: CSVNSGASGAFYNEQFF.

This sequence joins TRBV20-1 and TRBJ2-7; TRBD1 aligns across 7 bases. Germline loops: CDR1 DFQATT, CDR2 SNEGSKA (reference sequence). Trimming removed 3 bases from V and 5 bases from J; junction bases left unmatched: 7. The CDR3 is 13 residues long. The CDR3 region has the DNA TGCAGTGCTAGTGAGGACAGGCTGAACGAGCAGTACTTC. The encoded protein is CSASEDRLNEQYF.

This clone was picked up a small number of times. The chain recombines TRBV3-1 (or the pseudogene TRBV3-2) with TRBJ1-4, with 8 positions matching TRBD1. The V and J ends lost 6 bases and 7 bases, in that order; junction bases with no gene match: 13. The germline V gene has CDR1 LGHDT and CDR2 YNNKEL (reference sequence). This CDR3 is built from 16 residues. The CDR3 nucleotides are TGTGCCAGCAGTCTATTCGGACAGGGTTTGGGTGAAAAACTGTTTTTT. It specifies CASSLFGQGLGEKLFF.

The chain recombines TRBV30 with TRBJ1-3; D may be TRBD1 (6 bases). The CDR3 extends over 14 amino acids. Deletions cut 2 bases from V and 5 bases from J, with 13 bases between. The germline V gene encodes CDR1 GTSNPN and CDR2 SVGIG (reference sequence). The CDR3 bases are TGTGCCTGGAGTACACGGGACACTCGAAACACCATATATTTT. Translation gives CAWSTRDTRNTIYF.

This clone is a singleton in its sample. The chain employs TRBV19 and TRBJ2-5; 8 positions match TRBD2. V lost 7 bases, J lost 2 bases, and 6 bases stayed unmatched. Germline values: CDR1 LNHDA, CDR2 SQIVND (reference sequence). CDR3 length: 14 residues. The CDR3 region has the DNA TGTGCCAGTACCCCCGGGACTAGGCAAGAGACCCAGTACTTC. It yields the protein CASTPGTRQETQYF.